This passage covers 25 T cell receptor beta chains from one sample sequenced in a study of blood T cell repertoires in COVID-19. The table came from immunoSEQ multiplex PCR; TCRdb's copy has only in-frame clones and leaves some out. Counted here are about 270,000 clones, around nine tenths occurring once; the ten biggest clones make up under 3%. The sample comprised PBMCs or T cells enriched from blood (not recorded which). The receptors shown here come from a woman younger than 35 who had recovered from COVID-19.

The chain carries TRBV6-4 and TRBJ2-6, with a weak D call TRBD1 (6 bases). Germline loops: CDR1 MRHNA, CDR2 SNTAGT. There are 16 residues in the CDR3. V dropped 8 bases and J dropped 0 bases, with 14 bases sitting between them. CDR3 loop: CASAAGVGSGANVLTF. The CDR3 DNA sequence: TGTGCCAGCGCGGCAGGGGTTGGCTCTGGGGCCAACGTCCTGACTTTC.

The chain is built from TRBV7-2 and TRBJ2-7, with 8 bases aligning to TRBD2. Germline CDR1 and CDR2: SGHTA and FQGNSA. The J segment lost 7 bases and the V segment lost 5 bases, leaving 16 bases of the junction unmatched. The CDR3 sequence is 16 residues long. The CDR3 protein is CASSPQEVAGSSEQYF. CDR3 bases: TGTGCCAGCAGCCCTCAGGAGGTAGCGGGGTCCAGTGAGCAGTACTTC.

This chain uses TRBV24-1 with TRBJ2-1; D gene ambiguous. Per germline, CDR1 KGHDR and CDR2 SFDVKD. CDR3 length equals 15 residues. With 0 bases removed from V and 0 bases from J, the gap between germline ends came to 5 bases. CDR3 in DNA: TGTGCCACCAGTGATTTGAAGAGCTCCTACAATGAGCAGTTCTTC. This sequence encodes CATSDLKSSYNEQFF.

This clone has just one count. CDR3 nucleotides: TGTGCCAGCAGCTTAGCTCTTGAAGCTTTCTTT. It is translated as CASSLALEAFF. The rearrangement links TRBV5-6 to TRBJ1-1; D is unresolved. The V end lost 2 bases, the J end lost 7 bases, and 6 bases lay between the germline ends. The CDR3 has 11 residues. Germline assignment: CDR1 SGHDT and CDR2 YYEEEE.

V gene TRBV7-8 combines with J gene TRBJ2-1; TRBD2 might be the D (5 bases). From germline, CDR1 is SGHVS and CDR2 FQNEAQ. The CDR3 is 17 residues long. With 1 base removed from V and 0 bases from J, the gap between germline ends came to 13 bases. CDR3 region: CASSLDTIRDSYNEQFF. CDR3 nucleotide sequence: TGTGCCAGCAGCTTAGATACGATTCGGGACTCCTACAATGAGCAGTTCTTC.

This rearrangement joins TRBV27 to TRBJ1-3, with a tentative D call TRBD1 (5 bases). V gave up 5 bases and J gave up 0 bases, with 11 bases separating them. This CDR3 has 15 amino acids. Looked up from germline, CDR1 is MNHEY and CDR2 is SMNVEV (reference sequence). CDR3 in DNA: TGTGCCAGCAGTGCTGACAGTACCTCTGGAAACACCATATATTTT. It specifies CASSADSTSGNTIYF.

CDR3 sequence (DNA): TGTGCCAGCAGCTTGGAGGGAGGTTATAATTCACCCCTCCACTTT. Translating gives CASSLEGGYNSPLHF. V gene TRBV5-5 combines with J gene TRBJ1-6; D uncertain. The CDR3 consists of 15 residues. In germline, CDR1 is SGHKS, CDR2 YYEKEE (reference sequence). Trimming pared 0 bases from V and 4 bases from J, leaving 8 bases between.

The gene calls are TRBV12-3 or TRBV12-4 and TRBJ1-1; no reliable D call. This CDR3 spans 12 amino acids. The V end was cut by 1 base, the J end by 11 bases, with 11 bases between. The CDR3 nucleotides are TGTGCCAGCAGTTTAGGAGGAGATACGGCTTTCTTT. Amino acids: CASSLGGDTAFF.

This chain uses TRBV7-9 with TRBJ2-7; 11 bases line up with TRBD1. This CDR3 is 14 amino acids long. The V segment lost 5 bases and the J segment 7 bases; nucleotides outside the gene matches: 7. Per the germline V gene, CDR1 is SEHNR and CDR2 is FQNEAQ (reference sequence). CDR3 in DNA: TGTGCCAGCAGCCCGTATGGGACAGGGGGGGAGCAGTACTTC. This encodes CASSPYGTGGEQYF.

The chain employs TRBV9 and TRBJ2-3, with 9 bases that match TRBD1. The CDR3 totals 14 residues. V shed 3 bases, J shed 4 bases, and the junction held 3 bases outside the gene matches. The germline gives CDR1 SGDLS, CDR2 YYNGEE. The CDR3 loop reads CASSARDRADTQYF. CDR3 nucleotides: TGTGCCAGCAGCGCCCGGGACAGGGCAGATACGCAGTATTTT.

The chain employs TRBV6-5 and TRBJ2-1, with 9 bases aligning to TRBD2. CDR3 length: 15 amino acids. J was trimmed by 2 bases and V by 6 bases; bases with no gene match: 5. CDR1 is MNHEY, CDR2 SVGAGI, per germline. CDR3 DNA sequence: TGTGCCAGCAGCCTCATAGCGGGGGCCTACAATGAGCAGTTCTTC. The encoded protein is CASSLIAGAYNEQFF.

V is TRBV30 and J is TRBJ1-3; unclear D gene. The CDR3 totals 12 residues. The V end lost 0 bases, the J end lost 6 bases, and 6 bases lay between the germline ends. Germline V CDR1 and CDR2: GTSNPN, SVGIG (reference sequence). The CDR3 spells CAWSVRVNTIYF. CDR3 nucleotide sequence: TGTGCCTGGAGTGTACGAGTAAACACCATATATTTT.

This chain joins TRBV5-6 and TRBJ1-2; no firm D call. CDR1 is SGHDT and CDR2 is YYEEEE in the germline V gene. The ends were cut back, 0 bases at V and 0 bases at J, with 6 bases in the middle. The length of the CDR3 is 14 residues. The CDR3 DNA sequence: TGTGCCAGCAGCTTGGCGGGATCTAACTATGGCTACACCTTC. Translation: CASSLAGSNYGYTF.

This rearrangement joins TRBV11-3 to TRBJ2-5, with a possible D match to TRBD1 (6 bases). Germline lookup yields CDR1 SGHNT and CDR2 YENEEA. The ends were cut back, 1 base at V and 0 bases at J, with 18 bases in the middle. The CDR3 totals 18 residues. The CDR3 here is CASSLVSPRGYNQETQYF. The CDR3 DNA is TGTGCCAGCAGCTTAGTTAGTCCGAGGGGGTATAACCAAGAGACCCAGTACTTC.

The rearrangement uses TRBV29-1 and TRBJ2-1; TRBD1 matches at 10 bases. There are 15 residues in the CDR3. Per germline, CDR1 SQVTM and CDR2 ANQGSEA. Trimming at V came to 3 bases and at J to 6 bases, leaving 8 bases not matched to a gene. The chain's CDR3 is CSVDTGQGPSNEQFF. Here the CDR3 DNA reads TGCAGCGTTGATACGGGACAGGGGCCCTCCAATGAGCAGTTCTTC.

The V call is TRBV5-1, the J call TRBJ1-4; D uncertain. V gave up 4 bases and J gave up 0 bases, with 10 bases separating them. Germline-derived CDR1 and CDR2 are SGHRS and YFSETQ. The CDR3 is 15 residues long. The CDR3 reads CASSPFPATNEKLFF. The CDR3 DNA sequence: TGCGCCAGCAGCCCTTTTCCGGCAACTAATGAAAAACTGTTTTTT. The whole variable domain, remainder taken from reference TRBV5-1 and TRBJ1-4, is KAGVTQTPRYLIKTRGQQVTLSCSPISGHRSVSWYQQTPGQGLQFLFEYFSETQRNKGNFPGRFSGRQFSNSRSEMNVSTLELGDSALYLCASSPFPATNEKLFFGSGTQLSVL.

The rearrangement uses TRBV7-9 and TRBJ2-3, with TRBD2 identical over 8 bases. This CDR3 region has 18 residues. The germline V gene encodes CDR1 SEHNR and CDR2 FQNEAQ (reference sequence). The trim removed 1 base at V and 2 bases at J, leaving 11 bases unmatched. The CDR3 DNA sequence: TGTGCCAGCAGCTTAGTAAGGGGGATAGCGGGGACCACAGATACGCAGTATTTT. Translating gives CASSLVRGIAGTTDTQYF. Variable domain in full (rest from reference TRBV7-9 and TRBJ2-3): DTGVSQNPRHKITKRGQNVTFRCDPISEHNRLYWYRQTLGQGPEFLTYFQNEAQLEKSRLLSDRFSAERPKGSFSTLEIQRTEQGDSAMYLCASSLVRGIAGTTDTQYFGPGTRLTVL.

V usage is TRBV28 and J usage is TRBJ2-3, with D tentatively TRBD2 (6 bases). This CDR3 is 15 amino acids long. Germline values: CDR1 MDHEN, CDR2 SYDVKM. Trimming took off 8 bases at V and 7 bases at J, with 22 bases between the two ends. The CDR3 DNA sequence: TGTGCCAGCTCATTACCGGGGGATGGCAGGAATACGCAGTATTTT. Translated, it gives CASSLPGDGRNTQYF.

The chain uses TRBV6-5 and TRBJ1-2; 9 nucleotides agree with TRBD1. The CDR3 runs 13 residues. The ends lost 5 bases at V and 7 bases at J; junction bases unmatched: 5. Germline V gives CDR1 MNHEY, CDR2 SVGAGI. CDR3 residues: CASSRGQGSGYTF. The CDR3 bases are TGTGCCAGCAGTAGGGGACAGGGAAGTGGCTACACCTTC.

The CDR3 region has the DNA TGTGCCAGCATGGACAGGGTGATTCAGCCCCAGCATTTT. Translated: CASMDRVIQPQHF. V and J are TRBV12-3 or TRBV12-4 and TRBJ1-5; 8 bases are a match to TRBD1. The CDR3 runs to 13 residues. After removal of 7 bases from V and 6 bases from J, the junction contained 5 bases not matched to a gene.

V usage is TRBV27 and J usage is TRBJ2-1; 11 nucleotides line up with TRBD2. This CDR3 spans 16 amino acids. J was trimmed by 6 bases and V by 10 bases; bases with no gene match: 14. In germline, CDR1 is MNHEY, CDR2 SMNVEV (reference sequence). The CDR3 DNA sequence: TGTGCCACCTCGCTTTATAGCGGGAGGGCCGGCAATGAGCAGTTCTTC. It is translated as CATSLYSGRAGNEQFF.

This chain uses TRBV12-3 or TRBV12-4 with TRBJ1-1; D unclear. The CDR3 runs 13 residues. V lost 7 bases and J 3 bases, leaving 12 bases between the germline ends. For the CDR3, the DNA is TGTGCCAGCACCGTAGTTATGGACACTGAAGCTTTCTTT. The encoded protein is CASTVVMDTEAFF.

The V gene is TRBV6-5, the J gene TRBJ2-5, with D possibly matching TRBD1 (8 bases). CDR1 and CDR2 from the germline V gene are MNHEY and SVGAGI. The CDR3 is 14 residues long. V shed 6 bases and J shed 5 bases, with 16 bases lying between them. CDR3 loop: CASRPTGGVETQYF. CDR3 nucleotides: TGTGCCAGCAGGCCCACAGGGGGGGTGGAGACCCAGTACTTC.

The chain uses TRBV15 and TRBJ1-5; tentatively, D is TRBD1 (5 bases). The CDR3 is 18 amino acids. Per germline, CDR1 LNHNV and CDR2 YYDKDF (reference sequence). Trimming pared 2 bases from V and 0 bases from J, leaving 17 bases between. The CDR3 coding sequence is TGTGCCACCAGCAGACCCAACCAGCGGGGGTATAGCAATCAGCCCCAGCATTTT. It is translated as CATSRPNQRGYSNQPQHF.

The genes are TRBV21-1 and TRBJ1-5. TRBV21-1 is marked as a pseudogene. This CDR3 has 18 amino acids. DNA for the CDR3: TGTGCCAGCAGCAAAGGGGTAGAGGGATTTTTTAGCAATCAGCCCCAGCATTTT. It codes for CASSKGVEGFFSNQPQHF.